This is a list of T cell receptor beta chains from one sample in a study of monozygotic twins with cystic fibrosis. TCRdb's copy holds only in-frame clones and misses some; the assay was immunoSEQ multiplex PCR. This table holds around 15,000 clones, over 75% found once. Specimen: blood. The receptors come from a boy aged 5 to 17 with cystic fibrosis. The CDR3 runs from the conserved cysteine through the conserved F or W. The D gene is left open where the match is weak. Clone size is not always given. Where it is, it says once, few, many or a class for expanded clones.

TRBJ2-5	TRBV6-1	.	.	TGTGCCAGCAACGCCAGGTGGGAGACCCAGTACTTC	CASNARWETQYF
TRBJ2-7	TRBV6-5	.	.	TGTGCCAGCAGTCCGGGACTTTCTTACTACGAGCAGTACTTC	CASSPGLSYYEQYF
TRBJ2-7	TRBV5-6	.	.	TGTGCCAGCAGCGCAGGGGCCTACGAGCAGTACTTC	CASSAGAYEQYF
TRBJ1-3	TRBV2	TRBD1	once	TGTGCCAGCGACAGGGCCAACACCATATATTTT	CASDRANTIYF
TRBJ1-2	TRBV9	.	.	TGTGCCAGCAGCACCCGTGGTGGCTACACCTTC	CASSTRGGYTF
TRBJ2-7	TRBV18	.	.	TGTGCCAGCTCATCGCAGGCCCACGAGCAGTACTTC	CASSSQAHEQYF
TRBJ2-5	TRBV5-1	TRBD2	.	TGCGCCTCAAAGGGTGGGCGGACTAGCGGCCAAGAGACCCAGTACTTC	CASKGGRTSGQETQYF
TRBJ2-1	TRBV19	TRBD1	.	TGTGCCACGTCAAGGGACAGGGGCTACAATGAGCAGTTCTTC	CATSRDRGYNEQFF
TRBJ2-7	TRBV18	TRBD2	.	TGTGCCAGCTCACCACAGTTAATTAGCGGGGGTGAATCCCTCGAGCAGTACTTC	CASSPQLISGGESLEQYF
TRBJ2-3	TRBV28	TRBD1	.	TGTGCCAGCAGTTCGGACAGGGGTAGAGATACGCAGTATTTT	CASSSDRGRDTQYF
TRBJ2-1	TRBV19	.	.	TGTGCCAGTAGTATAGATACGGCTAGATACAATGAGCAGTTCTTC	CASSIDTARYNEQFF
TRBJ1-5	TRBV5-1	.	.	TGCGCCAGCAGCCCGGGGCAGGGGAGGAATCAGCCCCAGCATTTT	CASSPGQGRNQPQHF
TRBJ2-5	TRBV19	TRBD2	.	TGTGCCAGTAGTAGCGGGGGGGCCGGAGAGACCCAGTACTTC	CASSSGGAGETQYF
TRBJ1-4	TRBV5-1	.	.	TGCGCCAGCAGCAGGGACCCAGGGCGCCAGGGTGAAAAACTGTTTTTT	CASSRDPGRQGEKLFF
TRBJ1-4	TRBV11-2	.	.	TGTGCCAGCAGCCAGACAGCGGAAAAACTGTTTTTT	CASSQTAEKLFF
TRBJ2-7	TRBV5-4	TRBD2	once	TGTGCCAGCAGCCCGGGGACTAGCGGGGGTTTCTACGAGCAGTACTTC	CASSPGTSGGFYEQYF
TRBJ2-1	TRBV28	TRBD2	.	TGTGCCAGCAGCCCGAGACTAGCGGGAGACTACAATGAGCAGTTCTTC	CASSPRLAGDYNEQFF
TRBJ1-2	TRBV19	.	.	TGTGCCAGTACCAACCAGACGCGGCTGAGTGGCTACACCTTC	CASTNQTRLSGYTF
TRBJ1-1	TRBV29-1	TRBD1	.	TGCAGAGCACAGGGGAGCACTGAAGCTTTCTTT	CRAQGSTEAFF
TRBJ1-1	TRBV7-2	TRBD1	.	TGTGCCAGCAGCCCCCGACAGGGGAAGAACACTGAAGCTTTCTTT	CASSPRQGKNTEAFF
TRBJ1-2	TRBV29-1	TRBD1	.	TGCAGCGTTACAGACAGGGAAAATGGCTACACCTTC	CSVTDRENGYTF
TRBJ1-5	TRBV30	TRBD1	.	TGTGCCTGGGGGACAGGAAATAGCAATCAGCCCCAGCATTTT	CAWGTGNSNQPQHF
TRBJ1-2	TRBV6-6	.	once	TGTGCCAGCAAGCGGACAGTTAACTATGGCTACACCTTC	CASKRTVNYGYTF
TRBJ2-3	TRBV15	.	.	TGTGCCACCAGCAGCCGGGCAGATACGCAGTATTTT	CATSSRADTQYF
TRBJ2-2	TRBV19	TRBD2	.	TGTGCCAGTAGTAACCCTAGCGGGGGGTACAACACCGGGGAGCTGTTTTTT	CASSNPSGGYNTGELFF
TRBJ2-5	TRBV11-3	.	.	TGTGCCAGCAGCTTCAGCACCGCACTAGATAAGGAGACCCAGTACTTC	CASSFSTALDKETQYF
TRBJ2-5	TRBV2	.	.	TGTGCCAGCAGCGGTAGCGAAGAGACCCAGTACTTC	CASSGSEETQYF
TRBJ1-2	TRBV9	TRBD1	.	TGTGCCAGCAGCGTAGCGGGACAGGGGGCTCGTTATGGCTACACCTTC	CASSVAGQGARYGYTF
TRBJ2-3	TRBV7-9	.	few	TGTGCCAGCAGCCCCTGGGATACGCAGTATTTT	CASSPWDTQYF
TRBJ2-4	TRBV30	.	.	TGTGCCTGGGAAGGGACAACCAAAAACATTCAGTACTTC	CAWEGTTKNIQYF
TRBJ2-1	TRBV4-1	.	.	TGCGCCAGCAGCCAAGGTCGGGGGACCGGCTATGAGCAGTTCTTC	CASSQGRGTGYEQFF
TRBJ2-7	TRBV9	.	.	TGTGCCAGCAGCGTAGCTCCTGGCAGGGATGACGAGCAGTACTTC	CASSVAPGRDDEQYF
TRBJ2-1	TRBV10-3	.	.	TGTGCCATCAAGGACCAAGCCTACAATGAGCAGTTCTTC	CAIKDQAYNEQFF
TRBJ1-2	TRBV7-8	.	.	TGTGCCAGCAGCTTAACTCAGCCTTCCTACGGCTACACCTTC	CASSLTQPSYGYTF
TRBJ1-2	TRBV6-4	.	.	TGTGCCAGCAGTGACTCGATGAGGGGACGCGGCTACACCTTC	CASSDSMRGRGYTF
TRBJ2-7	TRBV27	.	.	TGTGCCAGCCGCGGGGGCGAACCCTACGAGCAGTACTTC	CASRGGEPYEQYF
TRBJ2-7	TRBV10-3	.	.	TGTGCCATCAGTGATCGGGCGGACGCCTCCTACGAGCAGTACTTC	CAISDRADASYEQYF
TRBJ2-3	TRBV6-5	TRBD2	.	TGTGCCAGCAGTTACTCGCGGGGGTTAGAGACAGATACGCAGTATTTT	CASSYSRGLETDTQYF
TRBJ2-2	TRBV10-1	.	.	TGCGCCAGGCTGGAAGGGGCGGTGATTAACACCGGGGAGCTGTTTTTT	CARLEGAVINTGELFF
TRBJ1-2	TRBV18	.	few	TGTGCCAGCTCACCCCCGGGACGGTTGTATGGCTACACCTTC	CASSPPGRLYGYTF
TRBJ2-7	TRBV5-5	.	.	TGTGCCAGCAGTATGGACAGTCTCTACGAGCAGTACTTC	CASSMDSLYEQYF
TRBJ2-4	TRBV11-3	.	.	TGTGCCAGCAGCTATCAGGGTGTTACCAAAAACATTCAGTACTTC	CASSYQGVTKNIQYF
TRBJ1-5	TRBV5-1	.	few	TGCGCCAGCAGCCCGTACTCAGGGATTCAGCCCCAGCATTTT	CASSPYSGIQPQHF
TRBJ1-5	TRBV2	.	.	TGTGCCAGCAGTGAAAATAGGGCAGCTAATAGCAATCAGCCCCAGCATTTT	CASSENRAANSNQPQHF
TRBJ2-7	TRBV18	.	.	TGTGCCAGCTCACCACGGAAAGCCTACGAGCAGTACTTC	CASSPRKAYEQYF
TRBJ2-5	TRBV11-2	.	.	TGTGCCAGCAGCTTTAGCAGGGGTCAAGAGACCCAGTACTTC	CASSFSRGQETQYF
TRBJ1-2	TRBV4-1	.	.	TGCGCCAGCAGCCAAGAGTCGACCAATAACTATGGCTACACCTTC	CASSQESTNNYGYTF
TRBJ1-5	TRBV19	TRBD1	once	TGTGCCAGTAGTATTGGGGCAGGGGGAGGGTATAGCAATCAGCCCCAGCATTTT	CASSIGAGGGYSNQPQHF
TRBJ1-2	TRBV2	.	few	TGTGCCAGCAGTCCAGTATTGGATGGCTACACCTTC	CASSPVLDGYTF
TRBJ2-2	TRBV19	TRBD1	.	TGTGCCAGTAGTCTACAGGGGCTTGGCACCGGGGAGCTGTTTTTT	CASSLQGLGTGELFF
TRBJ1-5	TRBV27	.	.	TGTGCCAGCAGTTTATTTTTCGGGCAGAATCAGCCCCAGCATTTT	CASSLFFGQNQPQHF
TRBJ2-2	TRBV5-1	TRBD2	.	TGCGCCAGCACCCTTGGACTAGAGACTTACACCGGGGAGCTGTTTTTT	CASTLGLETYTGELFF
TRBJ1-4	TRBV9	.	once	TGTGCCAGCAGCGTAGATGCAACTAATGAAAAACTGTTTTTT	CASSVDATNEKLFF
TRBJ2-7	TRBV4-1	.	.	TGCGCCAGCAGCCCCCAGTACTCCTCCTACGAGCAGTACTTC	CASSPQYSSYEQYF
TRBJ2-2	TRBV18	.	.	TGTGCCAGCCAAATGGGCGCGAACACCGGGGAGCTGTTTTTT	CASQMGANTGELFF
TRBJ1-1	TRBV19	TRBD1	few	TGTGCCAGTAGTATTGAGGGGGCCACTGAAGCTTTCTTT	CASSIEGATEAFF
TRBJ1-2	TRBV6-1	TRBD1	.	TGTGCCAGCAGTGAACGGAGAGGGGGCATGAACTATGGCTACACCTTC	CASSERRGGMNYGYTF
TRBJ2-3	TRBV10-3	.	.	TGTGCCATCAGTGAGCGGCTAGACACAGATACGCAGTATTTT	CAISERLDTDTQYF